Listed below are T cell receptor beta chains from one sample, sequenced in a study of blood T cell repertoires in COVID-19. Repertoires were generated with immunoSEQ multiplex PCR, while TCRdb's copy carries only in-frame clones and drops some. The sample lists over 250,000 clones, approximately 78% occurring once. Material for sequencing was PBMCs or T cells enriched from blood (not recorded which). Receptors originate from a man aged 40-55 years who had been exposed to COVID-19. CDR3s leave out the opening cysteine and the closing phenylalanine or tryptophan. D genes are given only for firm matches.

j_gene,v_gene,d_gene,CDR3aa
TRBJ2-1,TRBV4-1,TRBD2,ASSQESLAGRGEQF
TRBJ1-5,TRBV6-5,NA,ANSLNRQSQPQH
TRBJ1-5,TRBV6-5,TRBD1,ASSFGTGAHQPQH
TRBJ2-2,TRBV5-4,NA,ASSPLAGELF
TRBJ2-7,TRBV30,NA,AWGRGDAYEQY
TRBJ1-3,TRBV12-3/TRBV12-4,NA,ASFNSGNTIY
TRBJ2-2,TRBV24-1,NA,ATNSFVQGRTGELF
TRBJ2-3,TRBV28,TRBD2,ASSFPGLAGDTQY
TRBJ1-4,TRBV18,NA,ASSPRDGVLNEKLF
TRBJ1-1,TRBV30,TRBD1,AWSRQGAVNTEAF
TRBJ1-2,TRBV3-1/TRBV3-2,TRBD1,ASSQDGGQYGYT
TRBJ2-1,TRBV5-8,TRBD2,ASSLRGRALNEQF
TRBJ2-7,TRBV28,TRBD2,ASRASGRILDEQY
TRBJ1-3,TRBV5-1,NA,ASSLGTGGHRNTIY
TRBJ2-7,TRBV4-1,TRBD1,ASSQESGQGSYEQY
TRBJ1-1,TRBV7-3,TRBD1,ASSLSGQGGAF
TRBJ2-7,TRBV18,TRBD1,ASSPLGQGYEQY
TRBJ2-3,TRBV24-1,TRBD2,ATSESLAGSTDTQY
TRBJ2-5,TRBV14,NA,ASSQDSGAIEETQY
TRBJ2-7,TRBV6-1,TRBD2,ASSETGGRTSFSYEQY
TRBJ1-1,TRBV6-6,NA,ASSSTGKHTEAF
TRBJ2-5,TRBV7-9,NA,ASSLDEGVQY
TRBJ2-5,TRBV5-1,TRBD1,ASSLGTGRETQY
TRBJ1-1,TRBV5-1,NA,ASSFDTNTEAF
TRBJ2-1,TRBV29-1,TRBD2,SSRLAGGNEQF
TRBJ2-7,TRBV5-1,TRBD2,ASSGTSGSYEQY
TRBJ2-1,TRBV7-3,NA,ASSLIRENEQF
TRBJ1-2,TRBV6-5,TRBD1,ASSYSRQGTYGYT
TRBJ1-2,TRBV10-1,TRBD1,ASSEDRGRGYT
TRBJ2-7,TRBV27,TRBD1,ASSKSGQGWGYEQY
TRBJ2-7,TRBV6-1,NA,ASSEASYRAPPGWQY